The clone carrying this TCR beta chain was observed at least ten times. Antigen: not known. Samples came from axillary lymph nodes draining the breast cancer. The record originates from a study of breast tumors, draining lymph nodes, adjacent tissues. Study outcomes and limitations: Compared with basal-like, luminal-like tumors shared significantly more repertoire with nontumor tissue. Data only fit, rather than demonstrated, lymph node origin of most tumor T cells. The data were judged consistent with most tumor T cells coming from lymph node and expanding in tumor. Tumor repertoires ranked between lymph nodes and nontumor tissue in diversity, with V and J gene preferences.

TCRdb itself ran the multiplex PCR reads through MiXCR, one entry per CDR3 protein. This table has approximately 90,000 distinct CDR3 sequences, over 25% appearing once. Germline CDR1 is SGHRS and CDR2 is YFSETQ. The CDR3 spans 13 residues. V was cut by 0 bases and J by 3 bases, with 7 bases left in between. This receptor was taken from a female donor with breast cancer. Some clones in this sample may be carry-over from other donors' samples. V usage is TRBV5-1 and J usage is TRBJ2-7; D gene uncertain. The sequenced material came from axillary lymph node tissue. CDR3 nucleotides: TGCGCCAGCAGCTTGGCCCCGGGCTACGAGCAGTACTTC. This encodes CASSLAPGYEQYF.